One and the same sample provided the 5 T cell receptor beta chains below, sequenced in a study of human T cells and chemical hapten exposure. TCRdb reprocessed the RACE reads with MiXCR, giving one entry per CDR3 protein. The sample contains 33,000 or so distinct CDR3 sequences, roughly 12% of which appear only once. This sample's time point: pre-sensitization, week 0. Treatment given: therapeutic diphenylcyclopropenone sensitization with weekly scalp DPC. Blood, whole and unfractionated, served as the source for total RNA extraction. Here the sequenced sample was whole blood, taken in connection with sensitization to the hapten diphenylcyclopropenone (DPC). Source of these receptors: a middle-aged woman with alopecia areata. Some clones in this sample may be carry-over from other donors' samples.

The CDR3 loop reads CSVIDRGGYGYTF. CDR3 nucleotide sequence: TGCAGCGTAATAGACAGGGGAGGTTATGGCTACACCTTC. The genes are TRBV29-1 and TRBJ1-2, with 8 bases matching TRBD1. Germline V CDR1 and CDR2: SQVTM, ANQGSEA. This CDR3 has 13 amino acids. The trim removed 6 bases at V and 5 bases at J, leaving 8 bases unmatched.

The J gene is TRBJ1-5, the V gene TRBV28; 7 bases are shared with TRBD1. Losses at the gene ends were 8 bases for V and 6 bases for J; bases not matched to a gene: 13. CDR1 and CDR2 from the germline V gene are MDHEN and SYDVKM. The CDR3 sequence is 15 residues long. Here the CDR3 DNA reads TGTGCCAGCCAACTTCCTGACAGGGACGGTCAGCCCCAGCATTTT. This gives the protein CASQLPDRDGQPQHF.

This clonotype was recorded at least ten times. The chain employs TRBV11-2 and TRBJ1-1; D unresolved. Germline values: CDR1 SGHAT, CDR2 FQNNGV. The CDR3 runs to 14 residues. V shed 1 base and J shed 5 bases, with 11 bases lying between them. CDR3 loop: CASSLGLGSTEAFF. The CDR3 coding sequence is TGTGCCAGCAGCTTAGGGCTTGGAAGTACTGAAGCTTTCTTT.

This clonotype was seen a few times. V is TRBV7-2 and J is TRBJ2-7; a possible D gene is TRBD2 (6 bases). Between the trimmed V and J ends, which lost 3 bases and 2 bases, there was a span of 11 bases. Germline CDR1 reads SGHTA; CDR2 reads FQGNSA. The CDR3 is 14 residues long. The CDR3: CASSLDSGPYEQYF. Here the CDR3 DNA reads TGTGCCAGCAGCTTGGATAGCGGCCCCTACGAGCAGTACTTC.

This clonotype was detected many times. The chain carries TRBV6-6 and TRBJ1-1; D might be TRBD1 (6 bases). Trimming removed 7 bases at V and 1 base at J, with 19 bases between. CDR1 MNHNY and CDR2 SVGAGI come from the germline V gene (reference sequence). This CDR3 spans 16 amino acids. DNA for the CDR3: TGTGCCAGCATTACAGGCCAGGGACAAACGAACACTGAAGCTTTCTTT. It yields the protein CASITGQGQTNTEAFF.